The clone carrying this TCR beta chain was counted ten times or more. The germline gene is not matched at one end of the junction; a read error may be the cause. The data derive from a study of molecular identifiers for immune sequencing clone quantification. Looking at the study overall: In replicates, RNA from around 20,000 or 100,000 naive CD8 cells was divided five ways and four parts were sequenced.

TCRdb re-called the PCR reads with MiXCR, one entry per CDR3 protein. The sample holds around 480,000 distinct CDR3 sequences, about a fifth seen once. The CDR3 covers 11 residues. Germline assignment: CDR1 PRHDT and CDR2 FYEKMQ (reference sequence). The source is a human donor in good health. Some libraries in this study had Jurkat cell RNA spiked in. The specimen was naive CD8+ T cells from blood, with Jurkat cell RNA spiked in. Subset specified: FACS-sorted CD8+CD4-CCR7+CD45RA+ naive T cells. This chain joins TRBV13 and TRBJ2-7, with D maybe TRBD1 (5 bases). CDR3 nucleotide sequence: TGTGCCAGCAGCATAGGGGACGAGCAGTACTTC. Translating it yields CASSIGDEQYF.